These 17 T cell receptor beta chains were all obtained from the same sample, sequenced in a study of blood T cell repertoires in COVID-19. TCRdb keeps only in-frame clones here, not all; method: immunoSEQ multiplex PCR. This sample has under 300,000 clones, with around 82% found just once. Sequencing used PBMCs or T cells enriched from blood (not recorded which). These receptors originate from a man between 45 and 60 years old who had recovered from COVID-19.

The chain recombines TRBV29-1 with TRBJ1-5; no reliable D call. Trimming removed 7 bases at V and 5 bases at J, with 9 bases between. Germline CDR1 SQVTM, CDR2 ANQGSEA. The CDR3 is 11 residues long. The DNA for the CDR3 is TGCAGCGCCGGGGATGATCAGCCCCAGCATTTT. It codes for CSAGDDQPQHF.

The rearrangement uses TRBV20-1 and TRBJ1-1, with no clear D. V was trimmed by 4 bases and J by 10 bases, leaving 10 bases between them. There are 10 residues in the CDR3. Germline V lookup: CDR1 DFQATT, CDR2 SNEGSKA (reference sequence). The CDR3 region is CSAIRERAFF. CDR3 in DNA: TGCAGTGCTATAAGGGAGAGAGCTTTCTTT.

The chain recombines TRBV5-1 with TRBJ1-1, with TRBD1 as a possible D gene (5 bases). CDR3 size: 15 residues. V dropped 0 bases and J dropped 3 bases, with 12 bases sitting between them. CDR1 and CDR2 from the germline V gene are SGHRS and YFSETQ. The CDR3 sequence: CASSLAARVDTEAFF. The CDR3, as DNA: TGCGCCAGCAGCTTGGCCGCCAGGGTGGACACTGAAGCTTTCTTT.

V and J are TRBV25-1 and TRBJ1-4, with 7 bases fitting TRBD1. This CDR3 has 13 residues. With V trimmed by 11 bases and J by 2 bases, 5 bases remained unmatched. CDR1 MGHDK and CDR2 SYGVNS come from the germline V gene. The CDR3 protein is CARKQGTNEKLFF. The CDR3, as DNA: TGTGCCCGCAAACAGGGGACTAATGAAAAACTGTTTTTT.

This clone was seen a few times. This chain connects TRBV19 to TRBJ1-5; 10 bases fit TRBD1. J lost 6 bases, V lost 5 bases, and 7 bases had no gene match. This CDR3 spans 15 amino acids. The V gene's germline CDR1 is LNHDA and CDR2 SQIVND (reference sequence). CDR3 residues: CASSWGQGLSQPQHF. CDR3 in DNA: TGTGCCAGTAGTTGGGGACAGGGGTTGAGTCAGCCCCAGCATTTT.

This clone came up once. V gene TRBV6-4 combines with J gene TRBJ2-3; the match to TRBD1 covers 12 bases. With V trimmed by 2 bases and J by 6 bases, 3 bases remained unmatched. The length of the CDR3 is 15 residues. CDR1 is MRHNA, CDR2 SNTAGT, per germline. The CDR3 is CASSDRGQGADTQYF. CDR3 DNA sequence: TGTGCCAGCAGTGACAGGGGACAGGGGGCCGATACGCAGTATTTT.

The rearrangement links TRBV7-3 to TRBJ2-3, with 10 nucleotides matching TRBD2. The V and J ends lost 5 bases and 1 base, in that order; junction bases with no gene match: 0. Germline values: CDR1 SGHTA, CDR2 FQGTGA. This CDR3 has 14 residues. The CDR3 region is CASSTSGGTDTQYF. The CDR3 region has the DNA TGTGCCAGCAGCACTAGCGGGGGCACAGATACGCAGTATTTT.

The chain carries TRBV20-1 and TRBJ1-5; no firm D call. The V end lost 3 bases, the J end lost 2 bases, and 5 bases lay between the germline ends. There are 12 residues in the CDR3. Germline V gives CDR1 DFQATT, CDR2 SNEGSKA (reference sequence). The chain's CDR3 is CSASRGNQPQHF. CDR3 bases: TGCAGTGCTAGTCGGGGCAATCAGCCCCAGCATTTT.

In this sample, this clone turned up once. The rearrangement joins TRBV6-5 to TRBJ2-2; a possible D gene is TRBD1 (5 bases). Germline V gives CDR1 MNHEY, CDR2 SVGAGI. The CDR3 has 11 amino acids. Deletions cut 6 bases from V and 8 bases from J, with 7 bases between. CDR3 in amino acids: CASRGQGELFF. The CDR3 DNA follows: TGTGCCAGCAGGGGGCAAGGGGAGCTGTTTTTT.

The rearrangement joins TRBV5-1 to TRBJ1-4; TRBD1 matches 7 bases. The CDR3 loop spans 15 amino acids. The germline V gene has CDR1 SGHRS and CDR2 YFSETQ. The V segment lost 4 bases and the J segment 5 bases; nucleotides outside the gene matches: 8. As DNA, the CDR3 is TGCGCCAGCAGCGAGACAGGGAACAAAAATGAAAAACTGTTTTTT. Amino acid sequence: CASSETGNKNEKLFF.

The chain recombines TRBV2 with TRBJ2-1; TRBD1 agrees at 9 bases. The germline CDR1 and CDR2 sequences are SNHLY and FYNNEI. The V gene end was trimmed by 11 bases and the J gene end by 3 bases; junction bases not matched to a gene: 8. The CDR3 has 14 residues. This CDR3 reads CAGAGTGIYNEQFF. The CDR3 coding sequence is TGTGCCGGCGCCGGGACAGGGATCTACAATGAGCAGTTCTTC.

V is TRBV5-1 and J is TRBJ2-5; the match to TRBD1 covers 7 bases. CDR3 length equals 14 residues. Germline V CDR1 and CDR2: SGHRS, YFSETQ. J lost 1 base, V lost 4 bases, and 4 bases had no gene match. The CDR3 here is CASSATGTQETQYF. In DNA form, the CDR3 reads TGCGCCAGCAGCGCGACAGGGACCCAAGAGACCCAGTACTTC.

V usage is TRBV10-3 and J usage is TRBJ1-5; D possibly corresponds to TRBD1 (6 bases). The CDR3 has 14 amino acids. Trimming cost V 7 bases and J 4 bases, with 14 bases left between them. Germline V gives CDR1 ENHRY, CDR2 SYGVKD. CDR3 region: CAIKEQGSNQPQHF. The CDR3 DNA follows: TGTGCCATCAAGGAACAGGGAAGTAATCAGCCCCAGCATTTT.

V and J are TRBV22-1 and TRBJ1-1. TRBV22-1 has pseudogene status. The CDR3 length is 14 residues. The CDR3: CPGSAEGGAGEAFF. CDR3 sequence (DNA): TGTCCTGGGAGCGCAGAAGGGGGGGCCGGGGAAGCTTTCTTT.

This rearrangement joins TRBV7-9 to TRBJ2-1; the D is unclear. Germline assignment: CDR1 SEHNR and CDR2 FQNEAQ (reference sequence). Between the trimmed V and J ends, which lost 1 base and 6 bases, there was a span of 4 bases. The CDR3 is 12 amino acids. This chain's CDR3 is CASSLVINEQFF. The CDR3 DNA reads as TGTGCCAGCAGCTTAGTTATCAATGAGCAGTTCTTC. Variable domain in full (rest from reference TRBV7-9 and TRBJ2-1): DTGVSQNPRHKITKRGQNVTFRCDPISEHNRLYWYRQTLGQGPEFLTYFQNEAQLEKSRLLSDRFSAERPKGSFSTLEIQRTEQGDSAMYLCASSLVINEQFFGPGTRLTVL.

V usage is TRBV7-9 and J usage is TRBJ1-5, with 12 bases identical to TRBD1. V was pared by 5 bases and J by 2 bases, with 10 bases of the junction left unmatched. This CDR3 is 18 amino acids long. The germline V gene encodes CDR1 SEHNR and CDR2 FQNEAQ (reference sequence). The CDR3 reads CASSPGDRGPGRNQPQHF. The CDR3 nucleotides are TGTGCCAGCAGCCCGGGGGACAGGGGGCCTGGACGCAATCAGCCCCAGCATTTT. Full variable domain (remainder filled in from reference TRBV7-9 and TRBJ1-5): DTGVSQNPRHKITKRGQNVTFRCDPISEHNRLYWYRQTLGQGPEFLTYFQNEAQLEKSRLLSDRFSAERPKGSFSTLEIQRTEQGDSAMYLCASSPGDRGPGRNQPQHFGDGTRLSIL.

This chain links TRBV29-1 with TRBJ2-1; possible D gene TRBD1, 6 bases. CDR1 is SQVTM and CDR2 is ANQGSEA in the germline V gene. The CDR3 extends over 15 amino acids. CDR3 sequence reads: CSASLLGGMGNEQFF. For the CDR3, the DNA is TGCAGTGCTTCCCTTTTAGGGGGAATGGGGAATGAGCAGTTCTTC.